Listed below are T cell receptor beta chains from one sample, sequenced in a study of blood T cell repertoires in COVID-19. The method was immunoSEQ multiplex PCR; TCRdb's version includes in-frame clones alone and lacks a portion of them. The sample has around 250,000 clones; more than 85% are singletons. The specimen sequenced was peripheral blood. The receptors stem from a woman in her 70s with active or convalescent COVID-19. CDR3s include the opening cysteine and the closing phenylalanine or tryptophan. The D gene is left open where the match is weak. Clone size is stated in some rows and not others, as once, few, many or a class when expanded.

TRBJ1-2	TRBV7-6	NA	NA	CASSLGGATNYGYTF	TGTGCCAGCAGCTTAGGAGGCGCTACTAACTATGGCTACACCTTC
TRBJ2-1	TRBV7-2	NA	TRBD1	CASSFKGQNYNEQFF	TGTGCCAGCAGCTTTAAGGGACAGAACTACAATGAGCAGTTCTTC
TRBJ2-2	TRBV11-1	NA	NA	CASSYGRTADTGELFF	TGTGCCAGCAGCTACGGTCGAACAGCAGACACCGGGGAGCTGTTTTTT
TRBJ2-7	TRBV4-2	NA	NA	CASSLRVHEQYF	TGTGCCAGCAGCCTCAGGGTCCACGAGCAGTACTTC
TRBJ1-5	TRBV6-2/TRBV6-3	NA	NA	CASSYQTRSWSNQPQHF	TGTGCCAGCAGTTATCAGACTCGGTCGTGGAGCAATCAGCCCCAGCATTTT
TRBJ1-5	TRBV4-3	NA	NA	CASSQEPRGNQPQHF	TGCGCCAGCAGCCAAGAGCCCAGGGGCAATCAGCCCCAGCATTTT
TRBJ2-1	TRBV4-2	NA	NA	CASSQGAKRTDNEQFF	TGTGCCAGCAGCCAAGGGGCCAAGCGGACCGACAATGAGCAGTTCTTC
TRBJ2-7	TRBV12-5	NA	TRBD1	CASGWGGQGAYEQYF	TGTGCTAGTGGTTGGGGGGGACAGGGCGCCTACGAGCAGTACTTC
TRBJ1-1	TRBV7-6	NA	NA	CASSLGTEAFF	TGTGCCAGCAGCCTCGGGACAGAAGCTTTCTTT
TRBJ1-4	TRBV28	once	NA	CASSLKGGGSYEKLFF	TGTGCCAGCAGTTTAAAGGGGGGAGGGTCGTACGAAAAACTGTTTTTT
TRBJ1-5	TRBV11-2	few	NA	CASSTNGRGQPQHF	TGTGCCAGCAGCACCAACGGCAGGGGACAGCCCCAGCATTTT
TRBJ1-2	TRBV9	NA	TRBD1	CASSVGVGTGGSYYGYTF	TGTGCCAGCAGCGTAGGAGTCGGGACAGGGGGATCCTACTATGGCTACACCTTC
TRBJ1-5	TRBV10-3	few	NA	CAISESRGDQPQHF	TGTGCCATCAGTGAATCCCGCGGGGATCAGCCCCAGCATTTT
TRBJ2-1	TRBV19	NA	NA	CASTSRGEGSYNEQFF	TGTGCCAGTACTAGTAGGGGGGAGGGGTCCTACAATGAGCAGTTCTTC
TRBJ2-3	TRBV5-1	NA	TRBD1	CASSLGGAPDHTQYF	TGCGCCAGCAGCTTAGGGGGCGCGCCCGACCATACGCAGTATTTT
TRBJ2-7	TRBV5-1	NA	TRBD2	CASRPATSAAYEQYF	TGCGCCAGCCGACCGGCAACTAGCGCAGCCTACGAGCAGTACTTC
TRBJ1-1	TRBV5-4	once	TRBD1	CASSQDRQNTEAFF	TGTGCCAGCAGCCAGGACAGGCAGAACACTGAAGCTTTCTTT
TRBJ1-2	TRBV15	NA	NA	CATSRDIVRGYTF	TGTGCCACCAGCAGAGATATTGTACGGGGCTACACCTTC
TRBJ1-3	TRBV12-3/TRBV12-4	NA	NA	CASSAGGTIYF	TGTGCCAGCAGTGCGGGGGGCACCATATATTTT
TRBJ2-2	TRBV5-1	NA	TRBD2	CASSLAVAGASGGELFF	TGCGCCAGCAGCTTGGCGGTAGCGGGGGCCTCCGGCGGGGAGCTGTTTTTT
TRBJ2-5	TRBV6-1	NA	TRBD2	CASSERESGGRLYWETQYF	TGTGCCAGCAGTGAAAGGGAGAGCGGGGGACGATTATACTGGGAGACCCAGTACTTC
TRBJ1-2	TRBV16	NA	NA	CASRLTGNYGYTF	TGTGCCAGCAGACTCACGGGGAACTATGGCTACACCTTC
TRBJ2-2	TRBV7-3	NA	NA	CASSPPGGPWNGELFF	TGTGCCAGCAGTCCTCCCGGGGGACCTTGGAACGGGGAGCTGTTTTTT
TRBJ2-1	TRBV4-2	NA	NA	CASSPTGYNEQFF	TGTGCCAGCAGCCCGACTGGCTACAATGAGCAGTTCTTC
TRBJ1-2	TRBV12-5	NA	TRBD1	CASGRTIGQGAGYTF	TGTGCTAGTGGCCGCACTATCGGACAGGGGGCTGGCTACACCTTC